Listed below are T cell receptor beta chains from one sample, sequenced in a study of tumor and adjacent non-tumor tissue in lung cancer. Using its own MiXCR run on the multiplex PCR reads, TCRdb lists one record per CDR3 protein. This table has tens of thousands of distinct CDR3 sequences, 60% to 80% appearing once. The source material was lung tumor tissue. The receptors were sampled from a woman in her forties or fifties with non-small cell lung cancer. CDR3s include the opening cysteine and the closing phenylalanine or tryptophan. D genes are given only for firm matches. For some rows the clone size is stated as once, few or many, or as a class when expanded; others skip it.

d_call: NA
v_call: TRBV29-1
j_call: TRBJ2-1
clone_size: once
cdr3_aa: CSPEGLLNEQFF
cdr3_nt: TGCAGCCCTGAAGGACTTCTCAATGAGCAGTTCTTC

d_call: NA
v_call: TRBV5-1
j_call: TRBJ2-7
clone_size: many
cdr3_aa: CASSIGHSSPLEQYF
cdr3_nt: TGCGCCAGCAGCATAGGACATTCGTCGCCCCTCGAGCAGTACTTC

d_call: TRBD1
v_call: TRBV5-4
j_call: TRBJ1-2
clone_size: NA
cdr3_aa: CASSSQDRGLLGGYTF
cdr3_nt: TGTGCCAGCAGCTCCCAGGACAGGGGACTGCTTGGAGGCTACACCTTC

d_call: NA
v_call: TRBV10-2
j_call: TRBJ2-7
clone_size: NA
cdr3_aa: CTSDTGGSRYEQYF
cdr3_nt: TGTACTAGCGATACAGGGGGTTCAAGGTACGAGCAGTACTTC

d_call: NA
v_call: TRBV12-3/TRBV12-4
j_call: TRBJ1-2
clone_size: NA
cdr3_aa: CASTPRTDYGYIF
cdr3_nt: TGTGCCAGCACCCCAAGGACTGACTACGGCTACATCTTC

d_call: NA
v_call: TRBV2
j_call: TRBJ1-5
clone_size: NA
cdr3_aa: CASSESTVREPQHF
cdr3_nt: TGTGCCAGCAGTGAATCGACAGTTCGTGAGCCCCAGCATTTT

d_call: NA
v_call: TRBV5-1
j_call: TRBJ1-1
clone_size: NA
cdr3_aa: CASSDARTVNTEAFF
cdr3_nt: TGCGCCAGCAGCGACGCCAGGACAGTCAACACTGAAGCTTTCTTT

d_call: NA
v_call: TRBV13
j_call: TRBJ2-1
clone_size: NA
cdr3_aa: CTSSSSDREGAEQFF
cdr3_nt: TGCACCAGCAGCTCCTCGGACAGAGAAGGGGCTGAGCAGTTCTTC

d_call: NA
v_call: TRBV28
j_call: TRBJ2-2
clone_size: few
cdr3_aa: CASSLRVDSANTGELFF
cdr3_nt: TGTGCCAGCAGTTTACGGGTGGACAGCGCGAACACCGGGGAGCTGTTTTTT

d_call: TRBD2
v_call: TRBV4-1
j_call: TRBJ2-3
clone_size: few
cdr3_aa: CASSRSGTSGTDMQYF
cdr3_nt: TGTGCCAGCAGCCGCTCCGGGACTAGCGGCACAGATATGCAGTATTTT

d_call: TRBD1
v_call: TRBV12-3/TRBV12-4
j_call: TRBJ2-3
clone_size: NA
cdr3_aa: CASNRDRASADTQYF
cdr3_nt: TGCGCCAGTAACCGGGACAGGGCTAGCGCAGATACGCAGTATTTT

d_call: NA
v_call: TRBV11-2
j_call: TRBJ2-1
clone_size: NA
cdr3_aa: CAAGEGGPCEQFF
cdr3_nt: TGTGCCGCAGGGGAAGGAGGGCCGTGCGAGCAGTTCTTC

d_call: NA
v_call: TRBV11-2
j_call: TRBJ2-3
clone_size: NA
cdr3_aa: CVSSLEDRGSQPQYF
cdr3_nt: TGTGTCAGTAGCTTAGAAGACAGAGGTTCCCAGCCCCAGTATTTT

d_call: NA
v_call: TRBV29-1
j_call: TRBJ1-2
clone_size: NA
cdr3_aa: CRIEPGYTF
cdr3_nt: TGCAGAATTGAACCTGGCTACACCTTC

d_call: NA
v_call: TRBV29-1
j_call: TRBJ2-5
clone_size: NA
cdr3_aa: CSVDHRESETRYF
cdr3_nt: TGCAGCGTTGATCATAGGGAATCAGAGACCCGGTACTTC

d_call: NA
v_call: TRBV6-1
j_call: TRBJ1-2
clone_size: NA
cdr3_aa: CANSDLTSYGYTF
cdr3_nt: TGTGCCAACAGTGACCTGACAAGTTATGGCTACACCTTC

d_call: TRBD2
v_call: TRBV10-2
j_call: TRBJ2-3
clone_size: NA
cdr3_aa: CASSEPPVRGSTDTHYF
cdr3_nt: TGCGCCAGCAGTGAGCCACCAGTGCGGGGGAGCACAGATACGCATTATTTT

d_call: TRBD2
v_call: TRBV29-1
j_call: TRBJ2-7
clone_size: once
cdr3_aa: CSVSETSLDEEYF
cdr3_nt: TGCAGCGTCTCCGAGACTAGCTTGGACGAGGAGTACTTC

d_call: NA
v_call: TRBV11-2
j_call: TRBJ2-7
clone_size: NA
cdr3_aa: CASGLLGNSMYEQYF
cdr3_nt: TGTGCCAGCGGCTTACTAGGGAATAGCATGTACGAGCAGTATTTC

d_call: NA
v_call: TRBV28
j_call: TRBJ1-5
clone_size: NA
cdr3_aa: CVSSWRGVGWNQPQHF
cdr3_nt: TGTGTCAGCAGTTGGAGAGGGGTAGGTTGGAATCAGCCCCAGCATTTT

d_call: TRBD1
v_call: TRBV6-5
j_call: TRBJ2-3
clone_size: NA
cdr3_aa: CTSQGGTDTQYF
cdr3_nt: TGTACCTCCCAAGGGGGCACAGATACCCAGTATTTT

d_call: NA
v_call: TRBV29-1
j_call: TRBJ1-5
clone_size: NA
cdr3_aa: CSIVPENAGQPQHF
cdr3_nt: TGCAGCATTGTTCCAGAGAACGCGGGACAGCCCCAGCATTTT

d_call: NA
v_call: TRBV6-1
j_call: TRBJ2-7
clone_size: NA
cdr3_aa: CVSSEEVSGPYEQYF
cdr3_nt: TGTGTTAGCAGTGAAGAAGTTAGCGGACCCTACGAGCAGTACTTC

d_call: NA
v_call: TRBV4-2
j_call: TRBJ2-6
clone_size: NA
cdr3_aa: CAISLSRSRANVLTF
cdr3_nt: TGTGCCATCAGCCTCAGTCGCTCTAGGGCCAACGTCCTGACTTTC

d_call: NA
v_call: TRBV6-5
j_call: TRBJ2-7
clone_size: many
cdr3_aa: CASSLRQDYEQYF
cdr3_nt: TGTGCCAGCAGTCTCCGACAGGACTACGAGCAGTACTTC

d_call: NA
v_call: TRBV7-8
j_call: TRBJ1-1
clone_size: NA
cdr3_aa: CASSPYTPTGTNTEALF
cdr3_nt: TGTGCCAGCAGCCCATACACTCCTACAGGGACGAACACTGAAGCTCTCTTT

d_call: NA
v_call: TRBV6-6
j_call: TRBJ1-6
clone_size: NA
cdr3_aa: CARRSPGAPGDSPFHF
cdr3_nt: TGTGCCAGAAGATCACCCGGGGCGCCGGGCGATTCACCCTTCCACTTT

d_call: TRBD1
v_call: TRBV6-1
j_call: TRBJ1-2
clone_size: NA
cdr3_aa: CASRLGQGAGYGYAF
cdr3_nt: TGTGCCAGCAGGCTAGGGCAGGGGGCCGGTTATGGCTACGCCTTC

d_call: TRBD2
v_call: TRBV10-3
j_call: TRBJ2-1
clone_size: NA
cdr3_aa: CAISEPELAGKNERFF
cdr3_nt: TGTGCCATCAGTGAGCCTGAACTAGCGGGAAAGAATGAGCGGTTCTTC

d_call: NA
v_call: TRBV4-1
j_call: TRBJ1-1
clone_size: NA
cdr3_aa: CASSQAAGTADFF
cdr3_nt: TGCGCCAGCAGTCAAGCCGCCGGTACAGCTGATTTCTTT

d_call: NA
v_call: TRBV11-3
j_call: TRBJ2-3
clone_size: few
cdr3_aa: CASSITGTDTQYF
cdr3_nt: TGTGCCAGTAGCATAACCGGCACAGATACGCAGTATTTT

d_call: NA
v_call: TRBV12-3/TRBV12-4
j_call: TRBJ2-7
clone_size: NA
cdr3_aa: CTSSIGDRGYEHYF
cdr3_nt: TGTACCAGCAGTATAGGGGATAGGGGGTATGAGCATTACTTC

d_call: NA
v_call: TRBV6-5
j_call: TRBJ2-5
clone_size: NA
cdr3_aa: CASFYETLRVQETQYF
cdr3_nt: TGTGCCAGCTTTTACGAAACTCTAAGGGTCCAAGAGACCCAGTACTTC

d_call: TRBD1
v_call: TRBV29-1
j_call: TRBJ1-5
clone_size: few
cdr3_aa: CSVADRGINQPRHF
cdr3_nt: TGCAGTGTAGCTGACAGGGGAATCAATCAGCCCCGGCATTTT

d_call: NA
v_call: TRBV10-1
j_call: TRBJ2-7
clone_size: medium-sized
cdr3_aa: CASSESTGGVGYEQYF
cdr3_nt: TGCGCCAGCAGTGAGTCGACGGGGGGCGTGGGCTACGAGCAGTACTTC

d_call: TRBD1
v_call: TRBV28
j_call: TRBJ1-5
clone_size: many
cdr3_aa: CASSPGQGFNEPQHF
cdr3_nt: TGTGCCAGCAGTCCGGGACAGGGTTTTAATGAGCCCCAGCATTTT

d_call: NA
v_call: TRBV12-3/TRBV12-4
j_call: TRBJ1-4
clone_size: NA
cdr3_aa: CASSPPQGGNEKLYF
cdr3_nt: TGTGCCAGCAGTCCGCCACAGGGAGGTAATGAAAAACTGTATTTT

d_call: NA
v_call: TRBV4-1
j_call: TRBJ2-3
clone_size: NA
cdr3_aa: CASSQVPGDASSTDTQYF
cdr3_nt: TGCGCCAGCAGCCAAGTGCCGGGAGATGCTAGTAGCACAGATACGCAGTATTTT

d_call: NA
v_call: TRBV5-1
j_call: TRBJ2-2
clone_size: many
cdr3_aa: CASTPRVGPGELFF
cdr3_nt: TGCGCCAGCACCCCGAGGGTAGGGCCCGGGGAGCTGTTTTTT

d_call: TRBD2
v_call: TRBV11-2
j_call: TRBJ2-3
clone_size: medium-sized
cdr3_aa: CASSFGGRAIDTQYF
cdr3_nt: TGTGCCAGCAGCTTCGGCGGGAGGGCAATAGATACGCAGTATTTT

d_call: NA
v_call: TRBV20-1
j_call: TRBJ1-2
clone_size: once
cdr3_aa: CSARRPGGLSYGYTF
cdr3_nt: TGCAGTGCTAGACGCCCCGGGGGACTTAGCTATGGCTACACGTTC

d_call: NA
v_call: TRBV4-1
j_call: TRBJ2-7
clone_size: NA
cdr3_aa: CARSQDAGGAWEQYF
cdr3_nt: TGCGCCAGAAGCCAAGATGCGGGCGGGGCCTGGGAACAGTACTTC

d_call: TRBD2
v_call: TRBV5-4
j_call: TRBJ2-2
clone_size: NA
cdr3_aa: CASSRGTNVGTGELFF
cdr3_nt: TGTGCCAGCAGTCGAGGGACTAACGTGGGCACCGGGGAGCTGTTCTTT

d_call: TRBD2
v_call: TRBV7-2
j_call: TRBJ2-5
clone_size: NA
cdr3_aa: CASSSRAGGRETQYF
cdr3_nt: TGTGCCAGCAGCTCCCGAGCGGGAGGGAGAGAGACCCAGTACTTC

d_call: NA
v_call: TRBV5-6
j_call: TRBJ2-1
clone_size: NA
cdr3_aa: CASSLASIEQFF
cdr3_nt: TGTGCCAGCAGCTTGGCTAGTATTGAGCAGTTCTTC

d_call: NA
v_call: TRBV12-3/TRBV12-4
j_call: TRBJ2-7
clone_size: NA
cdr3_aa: CASSPQPERQYF
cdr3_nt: TGTGCCAGCAGTCCCCAACCGGAGCGGCAGTACTTC

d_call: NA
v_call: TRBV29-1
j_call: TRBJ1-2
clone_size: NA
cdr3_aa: CSVVAGHDFTF
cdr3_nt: TGCAGCGTTGTAGCGGGACATGACTTCACCTTC

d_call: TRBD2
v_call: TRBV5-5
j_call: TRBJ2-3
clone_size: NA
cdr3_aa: CASSRSGPDLRTSVSPMYF
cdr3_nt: TGTGCCAGTAGCAGGAGTGGTCCCGATCTCAGGACTAGCGTGAGCCCCATGTATTTT